The 30 T cell receptor beta chains below come from one sample, sequenced in a study of blood T cell repertoires in COVID-19. Assay: immunoSEQ multiplex PCR; the TCRdb copy retains only in-frame clones and omits some. The repertoire has 40,000 to 45,000 clones, approximately 87% of them found once; the top ten carry roughly 3.7%. The sample consisted of peripheral blood. Source of these receptors: a man aged 40-55 years with COVID-19, enrolled during active disease.

The chain uses TRBV13 and TRBJ2-3; TRBD2 matches 12 bases. Germline-derived CDR1 and CDR2 are PRHDT and FYEKMQ (reference sequence). The CDR3 has 15 residues. Germline trimming cut 4 bases from V and 4 bases from J; bases unmatched to any gene: 3. The DNA for the CDR3 is TGTGCCAGCAGCTCTAGCGGGGGGGCCGCAGATACGCAGTATTTT. This encodes CASSSSGGAADTQYF.

This sequence joins TRBV5-1 and TRBJ2-7; TRBD2 might be the D (6 bases). V shed 4 bases and J shed 5 bases, with 22 bases lying between them. CDR1 is SGHRS and CDR2 is YFSETQ in the germline V gene. This CDR3 is 16 amino acids long. In DNA, the CDR3 is TGCGCCAGCAGCCCCGGACTACCACTATCAGACGACGAGCAGTACTTC. The encoded protein is CASSPGLPLSDDEQYF.

The J gene is TRBJ1-1, the V gene TRBV3-1 (or the pseudogene TRBV3-2); D call uncertain. V was trimmed by 5 bases and J by 2 bases, leaving 12 bases between them. CDR1 and CDR2 from the germline V gene are LGHDT and YNNKEL (reference sequence). The CDR3 has 14 residues. CDR3 sequence reads: CASSERSLNTEAFF. CDR3 DNA: TGTGCCAGCAGCGAAAGAAGCCTAAACACTGAAGCTTTCTTT.

The CDR3 protein is CASSNFQGSYGYTF. The CDR3 DNA reads as TGTGCCAGCAGCAATTTTCAGGGGTCCTATGGCTACACCTTC. V is TRBV28 and J is TRBJ1-2; possibly TRBD1 for D (6 bases). Trimming shortened V by 6 bases and J by 4 bases, and 15 bases separated the two germline ends. CDR1 MDHEN and CDR2 SYDVKM come from the germline V gene. This CDR3 is 14 amino acids long.

The gene calls are TRBV6-5 and TRBJ1-3; TRBD1 matches 7 bases. The CDR3 has 15 residues. Germline-derived CDR1 and CDR2 are MNHEY and SVGAGI. The V and J ends lost 8 bases and 2 bases, in that order; junction bases with no gene match: 9. The CDR3 protein is CASSEGAMTGNTIYF. DNA for the CDR3: TGTGCCAGCTCGGAGGGGGCGATGACTGGAAACACCATATATTTT.

V usage is TRBV30 and J usage is TRBJ1-3; 7 bases are shared with TRBD1. The CDR3 spans 14 residues. In germline, CDR1 is GTSNPN, CDR2 SVGIG (reference sequence). The V and J ends lost 0 bases and 7 bases, in that order; junction bases with no gene match: 6. The CDR3 loop is CAWSVGAGGNTIYF. CDR3 sequence (DNA): TGTGCCTGGAGTGTTGGGGCAGGGGGGAACACCATATATTTT.

V gene TRBV10-3 combines with J gene TRBJ2-2, with D possibly matching TRBD2 (5 bases). CDR1 is ENHRY and CDR2 is SYGVKD in the germline V gene. This CDR3 has 15 amino acids. V lost 1 base and J lost 4, with 10 bases in between. The DNA for the CDR3 is TGTGCCATCAGTGAGTTAGGGAGAGGCACCGGGGAGCTGTTTTTT. Translation: CAISELGRGTGELFF.

The chain employs TRBV28 and TRBJ2-3; possibly TRBD1 for D (7 bases). CDR1 is MDHEN, CDR2 SYDVKM, per germline. V shed 11 bases and J shed 2 bases, with 17 bases lying between them. CDR3 length: 14 residues. The CDR3 region has the DNA TGTGCCGTCACGGGGGACAGAGACACAGATACGCAGTATTTT. It specifies CAVTGDRDTDTQYF. The complete variable domain, with remaining parts taken from reference TRBV28 and TRBJ2-3, reads DVKVTQSSRYLVKRTGEKVFLECVQDMDHENMFWYRQDPGLGLRLIYFSYDVKMKEKGDIPEGYSVSREKKERFSLILESASTNQTSMYLCAVTGDRDTDTQYFGPGTRLTVL.

This clone was counted a single time. This chain links TRBV7-2 with TRBJ1-2; the D gene is possibly TRBD1 (6 bases). V lost 3 bases and J 8 bases, leaving 16 bases between the germline ends. The CDR3 runs 14 residues. CDR1 is SGHTA and CDR2 is FQGNSA in the germline V gene. This CDR3 is CASSFFRAQGGYTF. In DNA, the CDR3 is TGTGCCAGCAGCTTCTTCAGGGCGCAGGGGGGCTACACCTTC.

This chain uses TRBV19 with TRBJ1-4; D is ambiguous. The CDR3 consists of 11 residues. Germline CDR1 is LNHDA and CDR2 is SQIVND (reference sequence). Trimming removed 5 bases at V and 15 bases at J, with 13 bases between. The CDR3 loop reads CASSSTAVLFF. The DNA for the CDR3 is TGTGCCAGTAGTTCAACAGCAGTTTTGTTTTTT.

This chain connects TRBV14 to TRBJ2-1; a possible D gene is TRBD2 (7 bases). The CDR3 consists of 16 residues. V lost 4 bases and J lost 3, with 16 bases in between. Germline values: CDR1 SGHDN, CDR2 FVKESK. CDR3 sequence: CASSLGGGFYYNEQFF. The CDR3 region has the DNA TGTGCCAGCAGCCTAGGGGGAGGGTTTTACTACAATGAGCAGTTCTTC.

This rearrangement joins TRBV25-1 to TRBJ2-7, with D perhaps matching TRBD2 (7 bases). The germline CDR1 and CDR2 sequences are MGHDK and SYGVNS. With 7 bases removed from V and 4 bases from J, the gap between germline ends came to 14 bases. This CDR3 is 13 amino acids long. The CDR3 DNA sequence: TGTGCCAGCATCCCGGGGGGCAGGTACGAGCAGTACTTC. This translates into CASIPGGRYEQYF.

This rearrangement joins TRBV3-1 (or the pseudogene TRBV3-2) to TRBJ1-5; TRBD1 aligns across 7 bases. Trimming at V came to 1 base and at J to 0 bases, leaving 3 bases not matched to a gene. CDR1 and CDR2 (germline): LGHDT, YNNKEL (reference sequence). This CDR3 has 16 residues. CDR3 sequence: CASSQGTGGSNQPQHF. DNA of the CDR3: TGTGCCAGCAGCCAAGGGACAGGTGGTAGCAATCAGCCCCAGCATTTT.

The chain uses TRBV29-1 and TRBJ2-7; TRBD1 matches 9 bases. There are 13 residues in the CDR3. The germline gives CDR1 SQVTM, CDR2 ANQGSEA. The trim removed 7 bases at V and 4 bases at J, leaving 8 bases unmatched. CDR3 sequence: CSAFGTGRYEQYF. The CDR3 DNA is TGCAGCGCATTTGGGACAGGGAGGTACGAGCAGTACTTC.

This chain joins TRBV6-7 and TRBJ2-4; TRBD2 agrees at 8 bases. TRBV6-7 is given ORF status, its function remaining uncertain. The J segment lost 0 bases and the V segment lost 9 bases, leaving 13 bases of the junction unmatched. This CDR3 is 17 amino acids long. CDR3 DNA sequence: TGTGCCAGATTATCCCCAGTAGCGGGATTAGCCAAAAACATTCAGTACTTC. This sequence encodes CARLSPVAGLAKNIQYF.

The chain recombines TRBV2 with TRBJ2-5, with a possible D match to TRBD1 (5 bases). V lost 0 bases to trimming and J lost 4 bases, with 9 bases between them. Germline-derived CDR1 and CDR2 are SNHLY and FYNNEI. This CDR3 is built from 14 residues. CDR3 residues: CASSEAQGPETQYF. The CDR3 nucleotides read TGTGCCAGCAGTGAAGCCCAGGGCCCAGAGACCCAGTACTTC. The full variable domain, rest sourced from reference TRBV2 and TRBJ2-5, is EPEVTQTPSHQVTQMGQEVILRCVPISNHLYFYWYRQILGQKVEFLVSFYNNEISEKSEIFDDQFSVERPDGSNFTLKIRSTKLEDSAMYFCASSEAQGPETQYFGPGTRLLVL.

This clone was counted once. The chain employs TRBV14 and TRBJ1-6, with TRBD1 identical over 7 bases. V lost 0 bases and J lost 10; bases outside the gene matches: 3. The CDR3 totals 14 residues. Per the germline V gene, CDR1 is SGHDN and CDR2 is FVKESK. The CDR3 sequence is CASSQEVRGSPLHF. CDR3 in DNA: TGTGCCAGCAGCCAAGAGGTCAGGGGGTCACCCCTCCACTTT.

This clone counts as medium-sized (0.01 to 0.1%). The chain uses TRBV3-1 (or the pseudogene TRBV3-2) and TRBJ1-5, with 8 bases matching TRBD1. The V gene's germline CDR1 is LGHDT and CDR2 YNNKEL (reference sequence). The J segment lost 4 bases and the V segment lost 4 bases, leaving 6 bases of the junction unmatched. The CDR3 sequence is 15 residues long. The DNA of the CDR3 is TGTGCCAGCAGCCTAGGTCGACAGGGGAATCAGCCCCAGCATTTT. Residues: CASSLGRQGNQPQHF.

This chain links TRBV11-3 with TRBJ2-7; possibly TRBD1 for D (6 bases). The CDR3 loop spans 14 amino acids. Germline V gene sequence: CDR1 SGHNT, CDR2 YENEEA. V lost 0 bases, J lost 4 bases, and 10 bases lay in between. In DNA, the CDR3 is TGTGCCAGCAGCTTAGAGGGACACTCATACGAGCAGTACTTC. Translating gives CASSLEGHSYEQYF.

The chain couples TRBV30 to TRBJ2-5; D may be TRBD1 (6 bases). V shed 1 base and J shed 7 bases, with 7 bases lying between them. Per the germline V gene, CDR1 is GTSNPN and CDR2 is SVGIG (reference sequence). The CDR3 contains 11 residues. CDR3 loop: CAWSEQGTQYF. In nucleotides, the CDR3 is TGTGCCTGGAGTGAACAGGGGACCCAGTACTTC.

The rearrangement uses TRBV3-1 (or the pseudogene TRBV3-2) and TRBJ1-5; D uncertain. The germline CDR1 and CDR2 sequences are LGHDT and YNNKEL (reference sequence). The CDR3 is made up of 13 amino acids. The V end was cut by 4 bases, the J end by 3 bases, with 7 bases between. The CDR3 nucleotides are TGTGCCAGCAGCCCCGACACCAATCAGCCCCAGCATTTT. It yields the protein CASSPDTNQPQHF.

This chain uses TRBV6-5 with TRBJ1-2; TRBD1 is a possible D gene (5 bases). CDR1 is MNHEY, CDR2 SVGAGI, per germline. V lost 6 bases, J lost 4 bases, and 15 bases lay in between. The CDR3 totals 14 residues. In nucleotides, the CDR3 is TGTGCCAGCAGACGGACAACAAGGGCCTATGGCTACACCTTC. Translated: CASRRTTRAYGYTF.

The table lists this clone with a few counts. CDR3 protein: CASASGTGELFF. The CDR3 region has the DNA TGTGCCAGCGCTAGCGGCACCGGGGAGCTGTTTTTT. The V and J genes are TRBV27 and TRBJ2-2; 7 nucleotides match TRBD2. The germline gives CDR1 MNHEY, CDR2 SMNVEV (reference sequence). The V segment lost 8 bases and the J segment 4 bases; nucleotides outside the gene matches: 1. The CDR3 is 12 amino acids.

The J gene is TRBJ1-6, the V gene TRBV6-5, with 7 bases that match TRBD1. Germline V lookup: CDR1 MNHEY, CDR2 SVGAGI. Trimming cost V 4 bases and J 10 bases; bases outside gene matches: 4. The CDR3 totals 13 residues. The CDR3, as DNA: TGTGCCAGCAGTTTGGACAGGTTCTCACCCCTCCACTTT. Residues: CASSLDRFSPLHF.

The V and J genes are TRBV7-3 and TRBJ1-3; 10 nucleotides agree with TRBD1. The V and J ends lost 5 bases and 5 bases, in that order; junction bases with no gene match: 6. The CDR3 sequence is 15 residues long. Germline values: CDR1 SGHTA, CDR2 FQGTGA. DNA of the CDR3: TGTGCCAGCAGCCTCGGGACAGGGGTTCGAAACACCATATATTTT. It specifies CASSLGTGVRNTIYF. Full variable domain (remainder filled in from reference TRBV7-3 and TRBJ1-3): GAGVSQTPSNKVTEKGKYVELRCDPISGHTALYWYRQSLGQGPEFLIYFQGTGAADDSGLPNDRFFAVRPEGSVSTLKIQRTERGDSAVYLCASSLGTGVRNTIYFGEGSWLTVV.

The chain carries TRBV3-1 (or the pseudogene TRBV3-2) and TRBJ2-3; the match to TRBD2 covers 7 bases. Per germline, CDR1 LGHDT and CDR2 YNNKEL (reference sequence). This CDR3 spans 14 amino acids. Germline trimming cut 4 bases from V and 5 bases from J; bases unmatched to any gene: 6. The CDR3 coding sequence is TGTGCCAGCAGCCCGGGGACTAAGGGAGATACGCAGTATTTT. It is translated as CASSPGTKGDTQYF.

The chain is built from TRBV9 and TRBJ1-5; no reliable D call. CDR1 is SGDLS and CDR2 is YYNGEE in the germline V gene. V lost 0 bases, J lost 3 bases, and 7 bases lay in between. The CDR3 totals 14 residues. The CDR3 is CASSVGATNQPQHF. CDR3 nucleotide sequence: TGTGCCAGCAGCGTAGGGGCCACCAATCAGCCCCAGCATTTT.

This clone was recorded only once. The V and J genes are TRBV6-1 and TRBJ2-5; D not certain. Trimming removed 2 bases at V and 4 bases at J, with 5 bases between. The CDR3 is 12 residues long. Germline V gene sequence: CDR1 MNHNS, CDR2 SASEGT. CDR3 amino acids: CASSEPGETQYF. CDR3 sequence (DNA): TGTGCCAGCAGTGAACCCGGAGAGACCCAGTACTTC.

V gene TRBV6-5 combines with J gene TRBJ2-3; D ambiguous. With 8 bases removed from V and 1 base from J, the gap between germline ends came to 16 bases. CDR1 is MNHEY and CDR2 is SVGAGI in the germline V gene. The CDR3 has 15 residues. CDR3 loop: CASRPRQLGTDTQYF. In DNA form, the CDR3 reads TGTGCCAGCCGGCCGAGGCAGCTCGGCACAGATACGCAGTATTTT.

This clone was seen a single time. This chain uses TRBV2 with TRBJ1-2, with D possibly matching TRBD1 (5 bases). The CDR3 spans 12 residues. CDR1 SNHLY and CDR2 FYNNEI come from the germline V gene. Trimming shortened V by 6 bases and J by 4 bases, and 9 bases separated the two germline ends. CDR3 residues: CASRGTGYGYTF. CDR3 bases: TGTGCCAGCAGGGGCACAGGCTATGGCTACACCTTC.